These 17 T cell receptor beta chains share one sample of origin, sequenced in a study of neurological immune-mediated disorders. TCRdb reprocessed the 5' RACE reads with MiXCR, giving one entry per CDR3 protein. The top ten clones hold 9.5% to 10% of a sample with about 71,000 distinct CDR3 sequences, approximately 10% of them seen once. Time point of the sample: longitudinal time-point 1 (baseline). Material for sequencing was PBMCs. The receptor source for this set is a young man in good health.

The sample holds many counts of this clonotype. The CDR3 region is CASSLRGPGELFF. The CDR3 DNA reads as TGTGCCAGCAGTTTGCGGGGACCCGGGGAGCTGTTTTTT. V and J are TRBV12-3 or TRBV12-4 and TRBJ2-2; D is perhaps TRBD2 (6 bases). The CDR3 has 13 amino acids. V was pared by 3 bases and J by 6 bases, with 8 bases between.

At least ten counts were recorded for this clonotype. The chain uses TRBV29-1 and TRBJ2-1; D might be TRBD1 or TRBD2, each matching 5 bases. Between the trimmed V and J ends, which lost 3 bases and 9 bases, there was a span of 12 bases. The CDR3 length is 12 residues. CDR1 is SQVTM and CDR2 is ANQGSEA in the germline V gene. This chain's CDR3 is CSVEKGRVEQFF. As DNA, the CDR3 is TGCAGCGTTGAGAAGGGGCGGGTTGAGCAGTTCTTC.

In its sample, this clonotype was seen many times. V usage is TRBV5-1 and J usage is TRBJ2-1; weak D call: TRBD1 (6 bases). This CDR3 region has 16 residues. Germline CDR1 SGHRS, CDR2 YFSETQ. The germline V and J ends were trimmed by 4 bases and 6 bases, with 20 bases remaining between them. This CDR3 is CASSSGQPPGGNEQFF. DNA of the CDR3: TGCGCCAGCAGCAGCGGACAGCCACCGGGCGGCAATGAGCAGTTCTTC. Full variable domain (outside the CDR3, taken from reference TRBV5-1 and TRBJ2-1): KAGVTQTPRYLIKTRGQQVTLSCSPISGHRSVSWYQQTPGQGLQFLFEYFSETQRNKGNFPGRFSGRQFSNSRSEMNVSTLELGDSALYLCASSSGQPPGGNEQFFGPGTRLTVL.

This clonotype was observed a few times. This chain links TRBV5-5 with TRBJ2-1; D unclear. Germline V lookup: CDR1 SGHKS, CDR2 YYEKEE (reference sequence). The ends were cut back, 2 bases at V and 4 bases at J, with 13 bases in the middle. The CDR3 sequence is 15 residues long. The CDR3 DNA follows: TGTGCCAGCAGCTTTCTGGGCCTAGGGTACAATGAGCAGTTCTTC. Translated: CASSFLGLGYNEQFF.

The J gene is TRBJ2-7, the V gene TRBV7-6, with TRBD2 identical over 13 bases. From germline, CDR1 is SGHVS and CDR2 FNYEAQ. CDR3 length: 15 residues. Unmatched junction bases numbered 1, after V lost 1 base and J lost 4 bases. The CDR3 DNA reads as TGTGCCAGCAGCTTAGGGACTAGCGGGAGTTACGAGCAGTACTTC. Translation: CASSLGTSGSYEQYF.

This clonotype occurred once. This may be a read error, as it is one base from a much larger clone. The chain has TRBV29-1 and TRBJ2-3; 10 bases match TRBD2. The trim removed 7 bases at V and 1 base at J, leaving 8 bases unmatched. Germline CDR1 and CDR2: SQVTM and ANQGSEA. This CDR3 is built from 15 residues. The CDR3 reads CSAILAGSRTDTQYF. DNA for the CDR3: TGCAGCGCCATACTAGCGGGGTCCCGCACAGATACGCAGTATTTT.

For the CDR3, the DNA is TGTGCCAGCAGTTTTCCTACAAGGAACACTGAAGCTTTCTTT. Its protein is CASSFPTRNTEAFF. V is TRBV12-3 or TRBV12-4 and J is TRBJ1-1; no clear D. V was shortened by 3 bases and J by 1 base, with 9 bases between the two germline ends. The length of the CDR3 is 14 residues.

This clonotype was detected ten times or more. The CDR3 loop reads CASSSQGAANEKLFF. The DNA of the CDR3 is TGTGCCAGCAGTTCCCAGGGGGCGGCTAATGAAAAACTGTTTTTT. This chain links TRBV12-3 or TRBV12-4 with TRBJ1-4, with TRBD1 matching 8 bases. CDR3 length equals 15 residues. With V trimmed by 4 bases and J by 3 bases, 4 bases remained unmatched.

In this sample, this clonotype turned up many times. The CDR3 region has the DNA TGCGCCAGCACCTGGCGACCCCCGGCGGGAGGACTCTACAATGAGCAGTTCTTC. Protein product: CASTWRPPAGGLYNEQFF. The rearrangement links TRBV5-1 to TRBJ2-1, with 8 bases fitting TRBD2. The CDR3 extends over 18 amino acids. The trim removed 6 bases at V and 3 bases at J, leaving 17 bases unmatched. Germline V gives CDR1 SGHRS, CDR2 YFSETQ.

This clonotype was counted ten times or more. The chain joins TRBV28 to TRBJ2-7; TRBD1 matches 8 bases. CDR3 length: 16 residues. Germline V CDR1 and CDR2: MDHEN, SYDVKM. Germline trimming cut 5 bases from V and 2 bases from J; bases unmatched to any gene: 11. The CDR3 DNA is TGTGCCAGCAGTACCCGGACAGGGACCCTCGCCTACGAGCAGTACTTC. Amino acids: CASSTRTGTLAYEQYF.

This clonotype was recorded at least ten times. The CDR3 sequence is CASSLAGDYGYTF. CDR3 nucleotides: TGTGCCAGCAGCTTAGCAGGAGACTATGGCTACACCTTC. The rearrangement links TRBV7-9 to TRBJ1-2; the D is unclear. Germline CDR1 and CDR2: SEHNR and FQNEAQ (reference sequence). CDR3 length: 13 amino acids. V lost 0 bases and J 3 bases, leaving 5 bases between the germline ends. The full variable domain, rest sourced from reference TRBV7-9 and TRBJ1-2, is DTGVSQNPRHKITKRGQNVTFRCDPISEHNRLYWYRQTLGQGPEFLTYFQNEAQLEKSRLLSDRFSAERPKGSFSTLEIQRTEQGDSAMYLCASSLAGDYGYTFGSGTRLTVV.

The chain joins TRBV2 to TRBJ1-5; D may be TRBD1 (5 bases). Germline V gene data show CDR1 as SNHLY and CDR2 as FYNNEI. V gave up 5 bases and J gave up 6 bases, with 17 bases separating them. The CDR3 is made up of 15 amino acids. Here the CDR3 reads CASSRQNRVGQPQHF. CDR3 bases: TGTGCCAGCAGTAGACAGAACCGCGTGGGTCAGCCCCAGCATTTT. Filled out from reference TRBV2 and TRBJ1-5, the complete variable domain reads EPEVTQTPSHQVTQMGQEVILRCVPISNHLYFYWYRQILGQKVEFLVSFYNNEISEKSEIFDDQFSVERPDGSNFTLKIRSTKLEDSAMYFCASSRQNRVGQPQHFGDGTRLSIL.

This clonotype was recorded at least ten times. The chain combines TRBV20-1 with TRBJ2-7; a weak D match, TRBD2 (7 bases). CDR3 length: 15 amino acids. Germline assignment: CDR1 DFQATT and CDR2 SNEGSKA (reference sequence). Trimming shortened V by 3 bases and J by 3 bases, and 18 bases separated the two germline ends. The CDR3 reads CSARGASGKFYEQYF. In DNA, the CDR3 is TGCAGTGCTAGGGGGGCCAGCGGGAAATTCTACGAGCAGTACTTC.

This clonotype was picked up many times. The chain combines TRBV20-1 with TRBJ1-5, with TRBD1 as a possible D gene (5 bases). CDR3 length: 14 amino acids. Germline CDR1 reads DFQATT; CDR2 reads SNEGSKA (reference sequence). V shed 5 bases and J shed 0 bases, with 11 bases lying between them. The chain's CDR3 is CSADGHHSNQPQHF. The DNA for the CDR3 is TGCAGTGCTGACGGACATCATAGCAATCAGCCCCAGCATTTT.

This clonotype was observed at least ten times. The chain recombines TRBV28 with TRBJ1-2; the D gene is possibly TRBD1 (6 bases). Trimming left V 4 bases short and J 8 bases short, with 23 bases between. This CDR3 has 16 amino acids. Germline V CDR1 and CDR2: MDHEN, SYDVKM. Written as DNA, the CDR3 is TGTGCCAGCAGTTCTCCGACAGAGGTGTCAGGGGCCGGCTACACCTTC. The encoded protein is CASSSPTEVSGAGYTF.

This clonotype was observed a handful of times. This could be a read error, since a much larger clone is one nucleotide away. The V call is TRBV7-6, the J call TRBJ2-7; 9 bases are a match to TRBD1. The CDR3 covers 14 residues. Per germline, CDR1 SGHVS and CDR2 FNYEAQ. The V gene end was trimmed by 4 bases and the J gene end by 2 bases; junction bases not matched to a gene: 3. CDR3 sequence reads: CASSSGTGPYEQYF. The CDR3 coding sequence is TGTGCCAGCAGCTCCGGGACAGGGCCCTACGAGCAGTACTTC.

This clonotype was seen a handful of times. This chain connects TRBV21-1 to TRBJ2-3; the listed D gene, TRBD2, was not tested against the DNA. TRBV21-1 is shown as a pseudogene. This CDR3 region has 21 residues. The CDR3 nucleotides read TGTGCCAGCAGCAAAGAAGGGGGGGGGCTAGCGGGAGTGAATAGCACAGATACGCAGTATTTT. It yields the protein CASSKEGGGLAGVNSTDTQYF.